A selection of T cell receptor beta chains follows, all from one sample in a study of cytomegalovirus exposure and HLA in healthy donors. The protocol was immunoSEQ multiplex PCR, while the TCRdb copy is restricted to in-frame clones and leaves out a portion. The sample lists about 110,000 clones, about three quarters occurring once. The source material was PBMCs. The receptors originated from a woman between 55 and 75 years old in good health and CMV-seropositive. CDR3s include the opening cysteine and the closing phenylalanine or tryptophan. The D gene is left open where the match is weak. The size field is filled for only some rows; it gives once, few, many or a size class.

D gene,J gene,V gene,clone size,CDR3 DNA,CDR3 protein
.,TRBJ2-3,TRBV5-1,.,TGCGCCAGCAAGGGGAACACAGATACGCAGTATTTT,CASKGNTDTQYF
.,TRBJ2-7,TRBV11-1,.,TGTGCCAGACAGGGTGGCCTCTACGAGCAGTACTTC,CARQGGLYEQYF
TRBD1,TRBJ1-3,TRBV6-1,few,TGTGCCAGCAGTGGGACAGGGTGGATCACTGGAAACACCATATATTTT,CASSGTGWITGNTIYF
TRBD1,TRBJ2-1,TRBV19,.,TGTGCCAGTAGGACGGACAGGGGGTCTTACAATGAGCAGTTCTTC,CASRTDRGSYNEQFF
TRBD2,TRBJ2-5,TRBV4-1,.,TGCGCCAGCAGCCACGGACTAGCGGGAGCTCGAACCCAGTACTTC,CASSHGLAGARTQYF
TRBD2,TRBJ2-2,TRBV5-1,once,TGCGCCAGTAAACTAGCGGGTCACACCGGGGAGCTGTTTTTT,CASKLAGHTGELFF
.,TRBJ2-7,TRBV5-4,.,TGTGCCAGCAGCTTGGGACTTCAGCCTACCTACGAGCAGTACTTC,CASSLGLQPTYEQYF
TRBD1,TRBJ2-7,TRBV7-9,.,TGTGCCAGCAGCTTAGGGGGGGGACAGGGGAAGGCCTACGAGCAGTACTTC,CASSLGGGQGKAYEQYF
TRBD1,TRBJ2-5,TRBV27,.,TGTGCCAGCAGTATTAAGGGGGACAGGTTGTTGGAGACCCAGTACTTC,CASSIKGDRLLETQYF
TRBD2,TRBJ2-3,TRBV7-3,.,TGTGCCAGCAGCTCGTTAGCGGGAGGTATCACAGATACGCAGTATTTT,CASSSLAGGITDTQYF
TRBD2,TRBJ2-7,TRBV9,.,TGTGCCAGCAGCGCAAGTTCCGGGACTACGGGGTACGAGCAGTACTTC,CASSASSGTTGYEQYF
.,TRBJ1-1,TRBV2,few,TGTGCCAGCATGAAGACAGACTTGAACACTGAAGCTTTCTTT,CASMKTDLNTEAFF
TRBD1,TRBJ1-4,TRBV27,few,TGTGCCAGCAGTTTCGTGGGGACAGCTGTGTCAAAACTGTTTTTT,CASSFVGTAVSKLFF
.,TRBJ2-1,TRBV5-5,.,TGTGCCAGCAGCCCATCTGACTGGGTCAATGAGCAGTTCTTC,CASSPSDWVNEQFF
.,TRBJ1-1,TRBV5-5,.,TGTGCCAGCAGCCAACAGGTGAACACTGAAGCTTTCTTT,CASSQQVNTEAFF
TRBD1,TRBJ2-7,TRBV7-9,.,TGTGCCAGCAGCTTAACCGGACAGGAGATCTACGAGCAGTACTTC,CASSLTGQEIYEQYF
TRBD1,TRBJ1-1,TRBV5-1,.,TGCGCCAGCAGCTTGATTCCCCCGGGACAGGGGGGAAAGACTGAAGCTTTCTTT,CASSLIPPGQGGKTEAFF
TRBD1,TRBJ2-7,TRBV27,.,TGTGCCAGCAGTGCGGCAGGGGGCTATCTATGGGAGCAGTACTTC,CASSAAGGYLWEQYF
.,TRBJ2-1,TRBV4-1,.,TGCGCCAGCAGCCGGGCCGGGATCGCCTACAATGAGCAGTTCTTC,CASSRAGIAYNEQFF
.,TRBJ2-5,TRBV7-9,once,TGTGCCAGCACCCCCCCCGGAGGCCAAGAGACCCAGTACTTC,CASTPPGGQETQYF